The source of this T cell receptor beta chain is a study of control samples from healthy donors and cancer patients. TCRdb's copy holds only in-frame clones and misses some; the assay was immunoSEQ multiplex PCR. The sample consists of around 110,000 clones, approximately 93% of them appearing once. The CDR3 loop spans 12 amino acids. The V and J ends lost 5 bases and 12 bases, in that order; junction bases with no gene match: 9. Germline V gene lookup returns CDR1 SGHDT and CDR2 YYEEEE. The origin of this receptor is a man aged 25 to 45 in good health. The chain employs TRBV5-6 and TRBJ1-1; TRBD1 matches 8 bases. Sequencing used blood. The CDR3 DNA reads TGTGCCAGCAGTTACGGACAGGGCAGGACTTTCTTT. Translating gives CASSYGQGRTFF.